The clone carrying this T cell receptor (beta chain) was detected ten times or more. What it binds is not known. The study tagged each TCR cDNA molecule with a unique molecular identifier. TCRdb independently ran MiXCR on the 5' RACE reads; one entry per CDR3 protein. This sample has approximately 94,000 distinct CDR3 sequences, with around 4.8% found just once. The sample is drawn from a study of spatial heterogeneity in lung cancer. On the study more broadly: There were, on average, more than 9.5 raw-read appearances for each unique TCR and UMI combination.

Germline V gene lookup returns CDR1 SGHNT and CDR2 YENEEA. The CDR3 loop spans 15 amino acids. V gave up 4 bases and J gave up 5 bases; unmatched junction bases: 6. Study-wide points: It was found that expanded intratumoral alpha and beta TCR counts tracked tumor mutation counts. The study estimated roughly 7% alpha and approximately 14% beta chain coverage of tumor T cells.

Time point in this sample: sample taken at primary tumor resection. Sequencing covered unsorted whole RNA taken from tumor, nontumor lung or frozen PBMC. The chain joins TRBV11-3 to TRBJ2-1, with 9 bases matching TRBD1. This TCR was sampled from a male donor with early-stage non-small cell lung cancer. The material was lung tumor tissue, obtained at surgery. The CDR3: CASSSGQGSNNEQFF. CDR3 in DNA: TGTGCCAGCAGCTCCGGACAGGGGTCCAACAATGAGCAGTTCTTC.